The source of this TCR beta chain is a study of T-cell reconstitution after alpha-beta-depleted transplantation in children. This clonotype was seen many times. A TCRbeta library incorporating unique molecular identifiers was prepared. In TCRdb, the PCR reads were re-called with MiXCR into one record per CDR3 protein. The data contain over 450,000 distinct CDR3 sequences, roughly 10% of them singletons. The receptor comes from a child younger than 10 with inherited bone marrow failure, due to receive a stem cell transplant. The source was PBMCs, collected before TCRalphabeta/CD19-depleted stem cell transplant.

The CDR3 is CASVSFGQGFVNTEAFF. CDR3 in DNA: TGTGCCAGCGTCTCCTTCGGACAGGGCTTCGTGAACACTGAAGCTTTCTTT. The chain combines TRBV6-5 with TRBJ1-1; TRBD1 agrees at 8 bases. Germline loops: CDR1 MNHEY, CDR2 SVGAGI. This CDR3 has 17 amino acids. V was clipped by 8 bases and J by 0 bases; unmatched bases: 14.